One sample yielded the 22 T cell receptor beta chains listed below, sequenced in a study of cytomegalovirus exposure and HLA in healthy donors. The PCR used 60 Vbeta and 13 Jbeta primers. Repertoires were generated with immunoSEQ multiplex PCR, while TCRdb's copy carries only in-frame clones and drops some. The table records some 86,000 clones, around 64% of them present only once. The specimen was PBMCs. The source is a young man in good health and CMV-seronegative.

V gene TRBV5-6 combines with J gene TRBJ2-7; D is unresolved. The CDR3 totals 12 residues. Trimming pared 1 base from V and 3 bases from J, leaving 5 bases between. Germline V gene data show CDR1 as SGHDT and CDR2 as YYEEEE. The chain's CDR3 is CASSLTFYEQYF. Written as DNA, the CDR3 is TGTGCCAGCAGCTTGACTTTCTACGAGCAGTACTTC.

This clone appeared a few times. The V and J genes are TRBV27 and TRBJ1-2, with TRBD1 matching 7 bases. Germline V gives CDR1 MNHEY, CDR2 SMNVEV (reference sequence). This CDR3 comprises 16 residues. The V gene end was trimmed by 6 bases and the J gene end by 6 bases; junction bases not matched to a gene: 16. This CDR3 is CASRTGAALPSDGYTF. In nucleotides, the CDR3 is TGTGCCAGCAGAACAGGGGCGGCTCTCCCTAGTGATGGCTACACCTTC.

The V call is TRBV10-1, the J call TRBJ2-5; 12 nucleotides align to TRBD2. V shed 3 bases, J shed 3 bases, and the junction held 5 bases outside the gene matches. Germline lookup yields CDR1 WNHNN and CDR2 SYGVQD (reference sequence). The CDR3 has 16 residues. In DNA, the CDR3 is TGCGCCAGCAGTGACGGGCTAGCGGGAGGGGAAGAGACCCAGTACTTC. This codes for CASSDGLAGGEETQYF.

The V gene is TRBV15, the J gene TRBJ1-5; 7 nucleotides agree with TRBD1. Losses at the gene ends were 9 bases for V and 3 bases for J; bases not matched to a gene: 5. Germline values: CDR1 LNHNV, CDR2 YYDKDF (reference sequence). The CDR3 covers 13 residues. The CDR3 spells CATRQGLNQPQHF. The DNA of the CDR3 is TGTGCCACGAGACAGGGCCTCAATCAGCCCCAGCATTTT.

The V gene is TRBV30, the J gene TRBJ2-3; a possible D gene is TRBD2 (7 bases). Deletions cut 0 bases from V and 11 bases from J, with 18 bases between. This CDR3 spans 14 amino acids. The germline gives CDR1 GTSNPN, CDR2 SVGIG (reference sequence). Here the CDR3 DNA reads TGTGCCTGGAGTGTACAGGGCGGGGGCCGAGGGCAGTATTTT. Its protein product is CAWSVQGGGRGQYF. Combining the CDR3 with reference TRBV30 and TRBJ2-3 gives the whole variable domain SQTIHQWPATLVQPVGSPLSLECTVEGTSNPNLYWYRQAAGRGLQLLFYSVGIGQISSEVPQNLSASRPQDRQFILSSKKLLLSDSGFYLCAWSVQGGGRGQYFGPGTRLTVL.

This clone was observed a single time. The chain carries TRBV6-5 and TRBJ1-1; D uncertain. Germline CDR1 reads MNHEY; CDR2 reads SVGAGI. V gave up 5 bases and J gave up 1 base, with 11 bases separating them. This CDR3 spans 14 amino acids. CDR3 sequence (DNA): TGTGCCAGCAGTAGCCCCGAGGGGAACACTGAAGCTTTCTTT. This gives the protein CASSSPEGNTEAFF.

The chain uses TRBV2 and TRBJ1-2, with TRBD1 matching 8 bases. Germline V CDR1 and CDR2: SNHLY, FYNNEI. V gave up 8 bases and J gave up 6 bases; unmatched junction bases: 8. This CDR3 comprises 13 residues. CDR3 bases: TGTGCCAGCTCTGGACAGGGACGGAATGGCTACACCTTC. Protein product: CASSGQGRNGYTF.

This rearrangement joins TRBV28 to TRBJ1-1; possible D gene TRBD1, 6 bases. The CDR3 has 13 residues. V was cut by 7 bases and J by 1 base, with 10 bases left in between. CDR1 is MDHEN, CDR2 SYDVKM, per germline. The CDR3 DNA follows: TGTGCCAGCAAGGGACACCAGAACACTGAAGCTTTCTTT. It specifies CASKGHQNTEAFF.

This clone came up a few times. The rearrangement links TRBV7-2 to TRBJ2-1; 11 bases agree with TRBD1. CDR3 size: 15 residues. CDR1 SGHTA and CDR2 FQGNSA come from the germline V gene. V gave up 5 bases and J gave up 6 bases; unmatched junction bases: 6. Written as DNA, the CDR3 is TGTGCCAGCAGCCGGGAGGGACAGGGGGGCAATGAGCAGTTCTTC. Its protein is CASSREGQGGNEQFF.

This clone showed up just a few times. This chain uses TRBV6-6 with TRBJ2-3, with D possibly matching TRBD2 (6 bases). Trimming took 4 bases from V and 5 from J, leaving 10 bases between them. This CDR3 region has 13 residues. Looked up from germline, CDR1 is MNHNY and CDR2 is SVGAGI (reference sequence). CDR3 protein: CASSWTEGDTQYF. As DNA, the CDR3 is TGTGCCAGCAGTTGGACGGAGGGAGATACGCAGTATTTT.

V is TRBV29-1 and J is TRBJ1-1, with D perhaps TRBD1 (6 bases). The CDR3 consists of 14 residues. The V and J ends lost 7 bases and 6 bases respectively, with 21 bases between them. Germline loops: CDR1 SQVTM, CDR2 ANQGSEA. The CDR3 sequence: CSEDRPREHPEAFF. The CDR3 coding sequence is TGCAGCGAAGACAGGCCCAGGGAACACCCTGAAGCTTTCTTT.

This clone was seen a single time. This chain uses TRBV6-4 with TRBJ2-1; 10 nucleotides align to TRBD2. The J segment lost 1 base and the V segment lost 1 base, leaving 1 base of the junction unmatched. The CDR3 length is 16 residues. The germline V gene encodes CDR1 MRHNA and CDR2 SNTAGT. In DNA, the CDR3 is TGTGCCAGCAGTGACTATAGCGGGGGGTCCTACAATGAGCAGTTCTTC. This sequence encodes CASSDYSGGSYNEQFF.

This chain connects TRBV10-3 to TRBJ2-5; a weak D match, TRBD1 (5 bases). Between the trimmed V and J ends, which lost 4 bases and 4 bases, there was a span of 7 bases. The CDR3 extends over 12 amino acids. CDR1 ENHRY and CDR2 SYGVKD come from the germline V gene. The CDR3 loop is CAISGQRETQYF. CDR3 bases: TGTGCCATCAGTGGACAGAGAGAGACCCAGTACTTC.

V gene TRBV5-1 combines with J gene TRBJ2-3; 12 bases match TRBD2. Germline values: CDR1 SGHRS, CDR2 YFSETQ. J was trimmed by 2 bases and V by 0 bases; bases with no gene match: 13. The CDR3 runs to 20 residues. CDR3 protein: CASSLAGGLAGFPLTDTQYF. The CDR3 DNA is TGCGCCAGCAGCTTGGCCGGGGGACTAGCGGGCTTTCCCCTCACAGATACGCAGTATTTT.

The chain couples TRBV9 to TRBJ1-3; D is uncertain. Trimming took off 0 bases at V and 13 bases at J, with 14 bases between the two ends. There are 13 residues in the CDR3. The germline CDR1 and CDR2 sequences are SGDLS and YYNGEE. The CDR3 region has the DNA TGTGCCAGCAGCGTAGCTTTGGGAGCAGAAATATATTTT. It yields the protein CASSVALGAEIYF.

The V call is TRBV4-1, the J call TRBJ1-5, with D possibly TRBD1 on 5 matching bases. The V end was cut by 1 base, the J end by 4 bases, with 11 bases between. The CDR3 consists of 15 residues. Germline values: CDR1 MGHRA, CDR2 YSYEKL. The CDR3 loop is CASSQAGQPNQPQHF. DNA for the CDR3: TGCGCCAGCAGCCAAGCAGGGCAGCCAAATCAGCCCCAGCATTTT.

The chain couples TRBV5-1 to TRBJ2-6; 7 positions agree with TRBD1. The CDR3 is 17 residues long. Germline trimming cut 5 bases from V and 0 bases from J; bases unmatched to any gene: 8. The V gene's germline CDR1 is SGHRS and CDR2 YFSETQ. This chain's CDR3 is CASRVGQQSSGANVLTF. The CDR3 DNA reads TGCGCCAGCAGAGTGGGACAGCAAAGCTCTGGGGCCAACGTCCTGACTTTC.

This clone has a single count. The chain carries TRBV5-4 and TRBJ1-1; a weak D match, TRBD1 (6 bases). The CDR3 loop spans 14 amino acids. Trimming cost V 6 bases and J 2 bases, with 14 bases left between them. CDR1 and CDR2 from the germline V gene are SGHNT and YYREEE (reference sequence). The CDR3 DNA follows: TGTGCCAGCACCCAAGGGGGGGGAAACACTGAAGCTTTCTTT. Its translation: CASTQGGGNTEAFF.

The chain employs TRBV5-1 and TRBJ2-2, with TRBD1 identical over 7 bases. The ends lost 4 bases at V and 3 bases at J; junction bases unmatched: 6. This CDR3 has 15 residues. The V gene's germline CDR1 is SGHRS and CDR2 YFSETQ. The CDR3 DNA is TGCGCCAGCAGCGAAGACAGGGTCGACACCGGGGAGCTGTTTTTT. Its protein is CASSEDRVDTGELFF.

The chain links TRBV30 to TRBJ1-1, with a possible D match to TRBD1 (6 bases). V lost 3 bases to trimming and J lost 4 bases, with 12 bases between them. Germline V CDR1 and CDR2: GTSNPN, SVGIG (reference sequence). This CDR3 spans 13 amino acids. In nucleotides, the CDR3 is TGTGCCTGGAGCGGGTCAGGGGTCACTGAAGCTTTCTTT. Its translation: CAWSGSGVTEAFF. Based on the CDR3 plus reference TRBV30 and TRBJ1-1, the full variable domain is SQTIHQWPATLVQPVGSPLSLECTVEGTSNPNLYWYRQAAGRGLQLLFYSVGIGQISSEVPQNLSASRPQDRQFILSSKKLLLSDSGFYLCAWSGSGVTEAFFGQGTRLTVV.

V usage is TRBV2 and J usage is TRBJ1-4; TRBD1 matches at 8 bases. Looked up from germline, CDR1 is SNHLY and CDR2 is FYNNEI. The length of the CDR3 is 15 residues. V shed 5 bases, J shed 7 bases, and the junction held 9 bases outside the gene matches. The CDR3 spells CASSSPTGESEKLFF. Written as DNA, the CDR3 is TGTGCCAGCAGTTCACCGACAGGGGAGTCTGAAAAACTGTTTTTT.

The V gene is TRBV5-1, the J gene TRBJ2-7, with 8 bases that match TRBD2. The germline V gene has CDR1 SGHRS and CDR2 YFSETQ. J was trimmed by 5 bases and V by 1 base; bases with no gene match: 14. CDR3 length equals 17 residues. This CDR3 reads CASSLNSRRAGVHEQYF. CDR3 nucleotides: TGCGCCAGCAGCTTGAATTCGCGAAGAGCGGGAGTCCACGAGCAGTACTTC.